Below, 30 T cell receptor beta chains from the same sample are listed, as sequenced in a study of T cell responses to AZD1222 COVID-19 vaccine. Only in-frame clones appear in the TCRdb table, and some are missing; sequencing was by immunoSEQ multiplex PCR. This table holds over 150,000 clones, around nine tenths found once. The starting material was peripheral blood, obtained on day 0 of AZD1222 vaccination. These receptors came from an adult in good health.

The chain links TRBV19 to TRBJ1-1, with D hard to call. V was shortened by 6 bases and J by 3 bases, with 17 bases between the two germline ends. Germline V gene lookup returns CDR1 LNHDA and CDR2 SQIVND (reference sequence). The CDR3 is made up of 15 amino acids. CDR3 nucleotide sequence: TGTGCCAGTAGCGTTTTAGAGGGAGGGCACACTGAAGCTTTCTTT. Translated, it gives CASSVLEGGHTEAFF.

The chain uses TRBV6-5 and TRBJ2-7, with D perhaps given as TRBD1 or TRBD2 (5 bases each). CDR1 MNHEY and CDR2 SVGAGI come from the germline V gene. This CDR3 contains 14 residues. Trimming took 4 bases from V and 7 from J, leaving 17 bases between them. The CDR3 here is CASSFWAGSGEQYF. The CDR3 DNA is TGTGCCAGCAGTTTTTGGGCAGGGAGTGGAGAGCAGTACTTC.

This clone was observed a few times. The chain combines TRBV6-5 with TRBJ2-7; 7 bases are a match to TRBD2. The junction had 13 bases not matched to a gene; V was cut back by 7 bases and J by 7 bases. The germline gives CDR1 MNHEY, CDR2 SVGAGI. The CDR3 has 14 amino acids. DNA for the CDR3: TGTGCCAGCACGAGGAGCAGGGAGGGCGAAGAGCAGTACTTC. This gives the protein CASTRSREGEEQYF.

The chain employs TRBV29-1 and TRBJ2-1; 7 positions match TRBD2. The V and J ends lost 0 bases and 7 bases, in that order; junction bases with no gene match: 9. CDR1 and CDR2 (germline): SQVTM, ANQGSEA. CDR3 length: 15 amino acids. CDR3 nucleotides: TGCAGCGTTGAAGATTCAAGCGGGGCAGGGAATGAGCAGTTCTTC. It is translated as CSVEDSSGAGNEQFF.

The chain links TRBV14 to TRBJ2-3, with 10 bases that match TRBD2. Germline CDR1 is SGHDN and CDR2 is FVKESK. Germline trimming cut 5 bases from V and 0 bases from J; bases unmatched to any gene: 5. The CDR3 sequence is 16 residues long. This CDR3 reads CASSSLAGVSTDTQYF. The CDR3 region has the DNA TGTGCCAGCAGCTCTCTAGCGGGAGTGAGCACAGATACGCAGTATTTT.

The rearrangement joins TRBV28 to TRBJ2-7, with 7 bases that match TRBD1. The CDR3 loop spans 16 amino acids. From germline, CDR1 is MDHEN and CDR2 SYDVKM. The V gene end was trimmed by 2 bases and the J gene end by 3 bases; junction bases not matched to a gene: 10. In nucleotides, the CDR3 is TGTGCCAGCAGTTTAATCAATACGGGACAGAACTACGAGCAGTACTTC. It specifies CASSLINTGQNYEQYF.

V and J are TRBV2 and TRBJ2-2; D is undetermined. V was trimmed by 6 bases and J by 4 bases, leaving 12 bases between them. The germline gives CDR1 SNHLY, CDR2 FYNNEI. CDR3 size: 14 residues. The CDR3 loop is CASSLKTSTGELFF. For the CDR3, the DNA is TGTGCCAGCAGCCTTAAAACCAGCACCGGGGAGCTGTTTTTT.

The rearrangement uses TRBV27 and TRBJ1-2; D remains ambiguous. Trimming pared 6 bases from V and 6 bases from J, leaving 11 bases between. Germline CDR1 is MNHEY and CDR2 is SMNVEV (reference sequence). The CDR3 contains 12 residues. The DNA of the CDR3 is TGTGCCAGCAGCTCTCAGCGGAATGGCTACACCTTC. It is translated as CASSSQRNGYTF.

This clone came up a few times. Here the CDR3 DNA reads TGTGCCAGCCTACTTACAGGAAATGAAAAACTGTTTTTT. Protein product: CASLLTGNEKLFF. This chain connects TRBV2 to TRBJ1-4; D is perhaps TRBD1 (5 bases). This CDR3 contains 13 residues. The ends were cut back, 8 bases at V and 5 bases at J, with 12 bases in the middle. Germline CDR1 reads SNHLY; CDR2 reads FYNNEI.

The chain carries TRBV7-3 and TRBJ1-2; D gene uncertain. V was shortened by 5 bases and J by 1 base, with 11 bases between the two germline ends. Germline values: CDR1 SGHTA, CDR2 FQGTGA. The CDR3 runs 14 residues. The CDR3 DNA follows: TGTGCCAGCAGCGGAACACGGGGTAACTATGGCTACACCTTC. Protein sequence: CASSGTRGNYGYTF.

The CDR3 DNA is TGTGCCAGCTCTCCAGGGAGTTGGCGGGGGGATTACGAGCAGTACTTC. This codes for CASSPGSWRGDYEQYF. The chain employs TRBV18 and TRBJ2-7; 8 bases line up with TRBD2. The V gene end was trimmed by 6 bases and the J gene end by 4 bases; junction bases not matched to a gene: 14. Looked up from germline, CDR1 is KGHSH and CDR2 is LQKENI. The CDR3 sequence is 16 residues long. The variable domain in full, with the rest retrieved from reference TRBV18 and TRBJ2-7, is NAGVMQNPRHLVRRRGQEARLRCSPMKGHSHVYWYRQLPEEGLKFMVYLQKENIIDESGMPKERFSAEFPKEGPSILRIQQVVRGDSAAYFCASSPGSWRGDYEQYFGPGTRLTVT.

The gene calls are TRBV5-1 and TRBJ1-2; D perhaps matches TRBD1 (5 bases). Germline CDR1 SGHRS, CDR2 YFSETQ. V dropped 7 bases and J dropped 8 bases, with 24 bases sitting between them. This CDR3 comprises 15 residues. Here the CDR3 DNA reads TGCGCCAGCGTCCGGGACCCCTTAGCCACTACGGGCTACACCTTC. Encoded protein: CASVRDPLATTGYTF.

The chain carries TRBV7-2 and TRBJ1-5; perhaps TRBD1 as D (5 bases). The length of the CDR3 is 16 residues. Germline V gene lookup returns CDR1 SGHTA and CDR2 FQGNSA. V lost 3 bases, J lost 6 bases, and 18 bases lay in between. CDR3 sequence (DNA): TGTGCCAGCAGCTTCGGAGGAGCCAGGGCGATTCAGCCCCAGCATTTT. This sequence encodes CASSFGGARAIQPQHF. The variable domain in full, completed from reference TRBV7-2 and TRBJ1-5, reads GAGVSQSPSNKVTEKGKDVELRCDPISGHTALYWYRQSLGQGLEFLIYFQGNSAPDKSGLPSDRFSAERTGGSVSTLTIQRTQQEDSAVYLCASSFGGARAIQPQHFGDGTRLSIL.

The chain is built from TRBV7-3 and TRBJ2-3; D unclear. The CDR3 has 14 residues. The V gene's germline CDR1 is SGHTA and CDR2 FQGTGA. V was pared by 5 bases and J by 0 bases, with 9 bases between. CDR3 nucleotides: TGTGCCAGCAGCCCCTCGGGTAGCACAGATACGCAGTATTTT. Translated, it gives CASSPSGSTDTQYF.

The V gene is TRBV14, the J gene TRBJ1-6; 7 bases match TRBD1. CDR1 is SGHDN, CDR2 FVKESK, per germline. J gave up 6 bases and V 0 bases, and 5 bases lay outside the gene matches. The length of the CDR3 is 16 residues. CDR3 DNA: TGTGCCAGCAGCCAAGAAATCAGGGGGGTTAATTCACCCCTCCACTTT. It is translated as CASSQEIRGVNSPLHF.

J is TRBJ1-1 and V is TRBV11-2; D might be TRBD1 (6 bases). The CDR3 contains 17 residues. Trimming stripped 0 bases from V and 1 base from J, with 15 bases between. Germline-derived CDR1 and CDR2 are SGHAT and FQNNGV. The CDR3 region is CASSLDKRGSANTEAFF. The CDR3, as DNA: TGTGCCAGCAGCTTAGATAAAAGGGGGTCGGCGAACACTGAAGCTTTCTTT.

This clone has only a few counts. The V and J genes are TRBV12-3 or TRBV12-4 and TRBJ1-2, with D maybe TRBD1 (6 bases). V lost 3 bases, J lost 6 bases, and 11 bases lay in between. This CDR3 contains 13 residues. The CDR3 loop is CASSLSGAHGYTF. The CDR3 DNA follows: TGTGCCAGCAGTTTGTCGGGGGCGCATGGCTACACCTTC.

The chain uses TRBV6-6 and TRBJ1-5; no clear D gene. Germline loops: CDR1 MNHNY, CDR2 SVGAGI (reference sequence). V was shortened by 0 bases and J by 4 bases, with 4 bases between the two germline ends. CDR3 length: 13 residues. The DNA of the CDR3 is TGTGCCAGCAGTTACTCCCGAAATCAGCCCCAGCATTTT. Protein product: CASSYSRNQPQHF.

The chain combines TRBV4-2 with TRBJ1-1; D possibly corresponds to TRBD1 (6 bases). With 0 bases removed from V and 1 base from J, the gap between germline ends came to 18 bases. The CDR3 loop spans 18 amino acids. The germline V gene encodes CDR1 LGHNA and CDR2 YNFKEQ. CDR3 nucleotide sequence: TGTGCCAGCAGCCAAGATCAGTCAACAGGGATGGGGAACACTGAAGCTTTCTTT. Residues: CASSQDQSTGMGNTEAFF.

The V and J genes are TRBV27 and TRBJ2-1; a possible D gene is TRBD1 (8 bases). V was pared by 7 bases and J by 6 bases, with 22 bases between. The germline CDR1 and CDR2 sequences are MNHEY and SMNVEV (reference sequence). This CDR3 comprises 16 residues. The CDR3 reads CASILSGGGRGNEQFF. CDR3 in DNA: TGTGCCAGCATTCTCTCAGGGGGCGGGAGAGGCAATGAGCAGTTCTTC.

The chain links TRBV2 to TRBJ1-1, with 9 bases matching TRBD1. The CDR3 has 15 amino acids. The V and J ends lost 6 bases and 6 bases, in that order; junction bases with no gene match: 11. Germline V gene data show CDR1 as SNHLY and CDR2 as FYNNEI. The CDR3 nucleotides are TGTGCCAGCAGGCCTAGGACAGGGGCTCAACCTGAAGCTTTCTTT. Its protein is CASRPRTGAQPEAFF. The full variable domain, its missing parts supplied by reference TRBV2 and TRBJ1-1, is EPEVTQTPSHQVTQMGQEVILRCVPISNHLYFYWYRQILGQKVEFLVSFYNNEISEKSEIFDDQFSVERPDGSNFTLKIRSTKLEDSAMYFCASRPRTGAQPEAFFGQGTRLTVV.

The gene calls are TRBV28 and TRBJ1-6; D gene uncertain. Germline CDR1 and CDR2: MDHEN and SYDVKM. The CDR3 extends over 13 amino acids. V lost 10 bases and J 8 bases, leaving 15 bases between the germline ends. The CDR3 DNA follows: TGTGCCACCTCCGACTGGGTGGATTCACCCCTCCACTTT. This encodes CATSDWVDSPLHF.

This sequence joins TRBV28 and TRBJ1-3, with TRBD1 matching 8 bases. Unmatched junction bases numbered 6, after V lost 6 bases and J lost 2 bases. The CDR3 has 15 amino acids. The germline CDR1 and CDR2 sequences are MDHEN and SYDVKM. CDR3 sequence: CASRLDRAAGNTIYF. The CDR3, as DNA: TGTGCCAGCAGGTTGGACAGGGCGGCTGGAAACACCATATATTTT. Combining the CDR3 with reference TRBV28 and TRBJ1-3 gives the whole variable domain DVKVTQSSRYLVKRTGEKVFLECVQDMDHENMFWYRQDPGLGLRLIYFSYDVKMKEKGDIPEGYSVSREKKERFSLILESASTNQTSMYLCASRLDRAAGNTIYFGEGSWLTVV.

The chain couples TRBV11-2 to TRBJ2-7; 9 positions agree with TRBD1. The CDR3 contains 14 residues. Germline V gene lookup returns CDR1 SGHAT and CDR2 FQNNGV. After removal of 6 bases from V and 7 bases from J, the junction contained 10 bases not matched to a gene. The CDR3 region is CASSRTGTGKEQYF. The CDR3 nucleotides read TGTGCCAGCAGTAGAACCGGGACAGGGAAAGAGCAGTACTTC.

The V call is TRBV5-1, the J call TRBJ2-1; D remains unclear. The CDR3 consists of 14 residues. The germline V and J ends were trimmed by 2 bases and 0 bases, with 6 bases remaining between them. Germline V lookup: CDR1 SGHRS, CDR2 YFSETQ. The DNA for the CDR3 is TGCGCCAGCAGCTTACAGAACTCCTACAATGAGCAGTTCTTC. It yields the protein CASSLQNSYNEQFF.

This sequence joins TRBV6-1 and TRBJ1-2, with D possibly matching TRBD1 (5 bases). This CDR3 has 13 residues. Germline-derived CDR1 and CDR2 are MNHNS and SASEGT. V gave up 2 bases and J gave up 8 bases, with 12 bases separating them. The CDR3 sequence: CASSETNGQGYTF. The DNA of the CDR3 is TGTGCCAGCAGTGAAACGAACGGACAAGGCTACACCTTC.

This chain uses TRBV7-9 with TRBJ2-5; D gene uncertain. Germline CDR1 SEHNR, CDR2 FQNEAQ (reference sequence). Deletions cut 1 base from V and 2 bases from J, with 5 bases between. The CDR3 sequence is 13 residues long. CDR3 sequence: CASSLGPQETQYF. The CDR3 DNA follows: TGTGCCAGCAGCTTAGGTCCACAAGAGACCCAGTACTTC.

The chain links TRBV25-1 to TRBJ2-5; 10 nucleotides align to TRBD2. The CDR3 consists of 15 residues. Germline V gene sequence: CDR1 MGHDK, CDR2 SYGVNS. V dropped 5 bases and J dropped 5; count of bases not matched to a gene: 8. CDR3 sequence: CASSLAGDAVETQYF. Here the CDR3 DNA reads TGTGCCAGCAGTCTAGCGGGAGACGCGGTCGAGACCCAGTACTTC. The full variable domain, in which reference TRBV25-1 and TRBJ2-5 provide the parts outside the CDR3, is EADIYQTPRYLVIGTGKKITLECSQTMGHDKMYWYQQDPGMELHLIHYSYGVNSTEKGDLSSESTVSRIRTEHFPLTLESARPSHTSQYLCASSLAGDAVETQYFGPGTRLLVL.

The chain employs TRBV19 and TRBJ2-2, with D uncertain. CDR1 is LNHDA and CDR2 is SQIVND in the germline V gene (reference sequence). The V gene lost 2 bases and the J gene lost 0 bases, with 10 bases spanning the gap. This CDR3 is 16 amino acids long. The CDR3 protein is CASSIMATTNTGELFF. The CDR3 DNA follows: TGTGCCAGTAGTATAATGGCTACCACGAACACCGGGGAGCTGTTTTTT. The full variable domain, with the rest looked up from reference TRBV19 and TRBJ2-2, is DGGITQSPKYLFRKEGQNVTLSCEQNLNHDAMYWYRQDPGQGLRLIYYSQIVNDFQKGDIAEGYSVSREKKESFPLTVTSAQKNPTAFYLCASSIMATTNTGELFFGEGSRLTVL.

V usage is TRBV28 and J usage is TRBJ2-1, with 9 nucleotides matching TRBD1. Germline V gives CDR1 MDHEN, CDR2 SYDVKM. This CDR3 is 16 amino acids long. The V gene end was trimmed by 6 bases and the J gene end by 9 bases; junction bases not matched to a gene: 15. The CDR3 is CASSPTGGAKGGEQFF. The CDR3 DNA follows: TGTGCCAGCAGCCCTACAGGGGGCGCGAAAGGCGGTGAGCAGTTCTTC. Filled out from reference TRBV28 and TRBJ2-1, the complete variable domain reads DVKVTQSSRYLVKRTGEKVFLECVQDMDHENMFWYRQDPGLGLRLIYFSYDVKMKEKGDIPEGYSVSREKKERFSLILESASTNQTSMYLCASSPTGGAKGGEQFFGPGTRLTVL.